This TCR beta chain is drawn from a study of spatial heterogeneity in lung cancer. Overall study: Unique TCR and UMI combinations averaged more than ten appearances each in raw reads. Study outcomes and limitations: Detection of ubiquitous tumor TCRs in blood was higher at resection than follow-up.

This clonotype has just a few counts. Its antigen is undetermined. A distinct unique molecular identifier was carried by each TCR cDNA molecule. One entry per CDR3 protein results from TCRdb running MiXCR on the 5' RACE reads. The sample has roughly 71,000 distinct CDR3 sequences; approximately 8.9% are singletons. The CDR3 is 15 amino acids. V shed 0 bases and J 5 bases; nucleotides not matched to a gene: 2. Germline CDR1 ENHRY, CDR2 SYGVKD. The time point denotes: blood at routine non-recurrence follow-up after resection. The gene calls are TRBV10-3 and TRBJ2-2; 8 nucleotides line up with TRBD1. The sequence derives from a female donor with early-stage non-small cell lung cancer. The material was PBMCs, obtained at follow-up. As DNA, the CDR3 is TGTGCCATCAGTGAGTCGACAGGGGAGACCGGGGAGCTGTTTTTT. Its translation is CAISESTGETGELFF.